This is a list of T cell receptor beta chains from one sample in a study of T cell repertoires in cytomegalovirus infection. These receptors are not linked to any known antigen. MiXCR, applied by TCRdb to the reads, yields one record per CDR3 protein. The data contain 900,000 to 950,000 distinct CDR3 sequences, under 40% of them singletons. Specimen: cultured CD8+ T cells from PBMCs, collected from culture after CMV antigen stimulation. These receptors originate from a human donor in good health (CMV status not recorded). Some clones in this sample may be carry-over from other donors' samples. Each CDR3 is given with its conserved first and last residue. A D gene is named only where the DNA matches it firmly. Size is stated for part of the rows, as once, few or many counts, or as a class when the clone is expanded.

v_call	j_call	d_call	cdr3_length	clone_size	cdr3_aa	cdr3_nt
TRBV7-8	TRBJ2-5	NA	17	NA	CASSLTGFPGSQETQYF	TGTGCCAGCAGCTTAACCGGATTTCCCGGGTCCCAAGAGACCCAGTACTTC
TRBV19	TRBJ2-3	TRBD2	15	few	CASSVRGDRTDTQYF	TGTGCCAGTAGTGTGCGGGGGGATCGCACAGATACGCAGTATTTT
TRBV2	TRBJ2-1	NA	15	few	CASSGIVNPYNEQFF	TGTGCCAGCAGTGGGATAGTCAATCCCTACAATGAGCAGTTCTTC
TRBV20-1	TRBJ2-7	NA	13	NA	CSAFHRVSREQYF	TGCAGTGCCTTCCACAGGGTGAGTCGGGAGCAGTACTTC
TRBV7-9	TRBJ2-7	NA	15	few	CASSCPEDGSYEQYF	TGTGCCAGCAGCTGCCCCGAGGACGGCTCCTACGAGCAGTACTTC
TRBV27	TRBJ2-1	NA	15	NA	CASSLSGTLYNEQFF	TGTGCCAGCAGTTTATCTGGGACCCTATACAATGAGCAGTTCTTC
TRBV6-5	TRBJ2-2	NA	16	NA	CASSYSGATGTGELFF	TGTGCCAGCAGTTACTCGGGGGCAACGGGGACCGGGGAGCTGTTTTTT
TRBV19	TRBJ1-5	NA	13	NA	CASSIDNGQPQHF	TGTGCCAGTAGTATTGATAACGGGCAGCCCCAGCATTTT
TRBV4-1	TRBJ1-1	NA	12	NA	CASSQVGSEAFF	TGCGCCAGCAGCCAAGTAGGGTCTGAGGCTTTCTTT
TRBV27	TRBJ2-1	NA	15	few	CASRRGQTSYNEQFF	TGTGCCAGCAGACGAGGACAGACCTCCTACAATGAGCAGTTCTTC
TRBV6-2/TRBV6-3	TRBJ2-3	TRBD2	13	NA	CASSYSDGGEQYF	TGTGCCAGCAGTTACTCGGACGGGGGGGAGCAGTATTTT
TRBV4-1	TRBJ1-2	TRBD1	16	NA	CASSQDRTTGGAGYTF	TGCGCCAGCAGCCAAGACAGGACGACAGGGGGCGCGGGCTACACCTTC
TRBV2	TRBJ2-5	TRBD2	14	NA	CASSEGAGEETQYF	TGTGCCAGCAGTGAGGGAGCGGGAGAAGAGACCCAGTACTTC
TRBV12-5	TRBJ1-1	TRBD1	17	NA	CASGLGRNRGEGTEAFF	TGTGCTAGTGGTTTGGGGCGGAACAGGGGTGAGGGAACTGAAGCTTTCTTT
TRBV7-2	TRBJ2-1	NA	13	NA	CASSLNPTHEQFF	TGTGCCAGCAGCTTAAATCCCACCCATGAGCAGTTCTTC
TRBV7-9	TRBJ2-5	NA	16	NA	CASSLEVSSKRETQYF	TGTGCCAGCAGCTTAGAGGTTAGCTCCAAGAGGGAGACCCAGTACTTC